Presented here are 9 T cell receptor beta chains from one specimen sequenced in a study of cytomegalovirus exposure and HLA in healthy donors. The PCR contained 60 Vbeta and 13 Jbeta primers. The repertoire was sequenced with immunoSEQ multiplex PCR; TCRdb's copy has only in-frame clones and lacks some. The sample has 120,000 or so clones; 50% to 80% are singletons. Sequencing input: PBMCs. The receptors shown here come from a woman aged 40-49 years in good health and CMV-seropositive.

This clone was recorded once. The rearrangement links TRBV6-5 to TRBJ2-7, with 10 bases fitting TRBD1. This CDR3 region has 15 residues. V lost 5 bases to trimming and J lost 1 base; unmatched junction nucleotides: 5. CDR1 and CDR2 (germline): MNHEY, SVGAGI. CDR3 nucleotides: TGTGCCAGCAGTGGGGACAGGGGACCGTCCTACGAGCAGTACTTC. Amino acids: CASSGDRGPSYEQYF.

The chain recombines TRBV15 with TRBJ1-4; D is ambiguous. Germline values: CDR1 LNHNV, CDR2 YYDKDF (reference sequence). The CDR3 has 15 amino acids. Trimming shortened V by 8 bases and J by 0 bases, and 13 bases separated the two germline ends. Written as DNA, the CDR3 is TGTGCCACCCGCACCTCGTCTGCAACTAATGAAAAACTGTTTTTT. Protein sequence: CATRTSSATNEKLFF.

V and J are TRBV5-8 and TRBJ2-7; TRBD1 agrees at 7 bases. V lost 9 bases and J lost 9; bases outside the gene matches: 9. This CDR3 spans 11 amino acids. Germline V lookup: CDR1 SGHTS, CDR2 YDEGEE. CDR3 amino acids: CATTGLKMQYF. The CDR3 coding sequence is TGTGCCACGACAGGGCTTAAGATGCAGTACTTC.

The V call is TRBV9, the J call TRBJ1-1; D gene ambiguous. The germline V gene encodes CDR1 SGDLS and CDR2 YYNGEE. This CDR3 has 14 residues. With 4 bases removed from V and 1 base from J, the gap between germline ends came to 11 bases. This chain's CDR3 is CASSTLTQNTEAFF. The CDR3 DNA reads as TGTGCCAGCAGCACCCTAACTCAGAACACTGAAGCTTTCTTT. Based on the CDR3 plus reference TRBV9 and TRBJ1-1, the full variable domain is DSGVTQTPKHLITATGQRVTLRCSPRSGDLSVYWYQQSLDQGLQFLIQYYNGEERAKGNILERFSAQQFPDLHSELNLSSLELGDSALYFCASSTLTQNTEAFFGQGTRLTVV.

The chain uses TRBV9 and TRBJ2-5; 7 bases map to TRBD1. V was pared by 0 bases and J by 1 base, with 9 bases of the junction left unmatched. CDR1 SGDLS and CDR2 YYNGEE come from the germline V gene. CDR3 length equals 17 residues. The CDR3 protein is CASSVGSDRAFQETQYF. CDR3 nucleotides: TGTGCCAGCAGCGTAGGTAGTGACAGGGCCTTCCAAGAGACCCAGTACTTC. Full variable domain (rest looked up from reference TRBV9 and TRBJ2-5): DSGVTQTPKHLITATGQRVTLRCSPRSGDLSVYWYQQSLDQGLQFLIQYYNGEERAKGNILERFSAQQFPDLHSELNLSSLELGDSALYFCASSVGSDRAFQETQYFGPGTRLLVL.

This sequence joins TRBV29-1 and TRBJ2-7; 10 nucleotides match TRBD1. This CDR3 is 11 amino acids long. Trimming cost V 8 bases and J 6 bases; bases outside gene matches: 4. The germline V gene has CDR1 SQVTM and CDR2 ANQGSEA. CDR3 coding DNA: TGCAGCCACGGGACAGGGGTCGAGCAGTACTTC. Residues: CSHGTGVEQYF.

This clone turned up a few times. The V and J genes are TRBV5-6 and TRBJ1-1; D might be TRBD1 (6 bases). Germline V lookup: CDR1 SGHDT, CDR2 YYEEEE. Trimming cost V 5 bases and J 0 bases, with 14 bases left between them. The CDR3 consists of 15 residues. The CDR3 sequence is CASSSGTQMNTEAFF. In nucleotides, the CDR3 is TGTGCCAGCAGTTCCGGGACACAAATGAACACTGAAGCTTTCTTT.

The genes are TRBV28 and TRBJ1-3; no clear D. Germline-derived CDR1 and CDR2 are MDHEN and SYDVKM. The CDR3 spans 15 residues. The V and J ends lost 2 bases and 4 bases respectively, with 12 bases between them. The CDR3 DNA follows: TGTGCCAGCAGTTTAATGAGGGCGCTCGGAAACACCATATATTTT. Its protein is CASSLMRALGNTIYF.

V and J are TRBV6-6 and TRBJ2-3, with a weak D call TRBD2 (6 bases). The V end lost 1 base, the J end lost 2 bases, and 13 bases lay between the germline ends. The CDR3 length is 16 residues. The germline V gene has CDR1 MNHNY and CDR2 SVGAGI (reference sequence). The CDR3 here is CASSYWRGRNTDTQYF. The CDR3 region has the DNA TGTGCCAGCAGTTACTGGAGGGGCCGCAACACAGATACGCAGTATTTT.